This record covers a single T cell receptor beta chain. V lost 2 bases and J lost 1, with 8 bases in between. The CDR3 is 13 amino acids. CDR1 and CDR2 (germline): SQVTM, ANQGSEA. Authors' data handling: Amplification with reference gene primers provided the estimates of nucleated cell counts. TCRdb's copy holds only in-frame clones and misses some; the assay was immunoSEQ multiplex PCR. V and J calls and clone size are copied from that table; D and trimming were computed from the DNA. Of a few hundred thousand clones listed, 70% to 90% were seen once; the top ten hold around 2%. These data originate in a study of blood T cell repertoires in COVID-19.

This chain joins TRBV29-1 and TRBJ1-1; possibly TRBD1 for D (5 bases). Sequenced material: PBMCs or T cells enriched from blood (not recorded which). This clonotype was sampled from a man aged 40-55 years in a cohort exposed to, infected with or recovered from COVID-19 (not recorded which). CDR3 sequence (DNA): TGCAGCGTTGAACGGGGGACGAACACTGAAGCTTTCTTT. It yields the protein CSVERGTNTEAFF.